Sequencing of this T cell receptor (beta chain) was carried out in a study of blood T cell repertoires in COVID-19 (dated by TCRdb to the early 2020s). About the investigation overall: Samples from collaborators originated in the United States, Italy and Spain and spanned both the acute and convalescent phases of COVID-19. The prospective study material was composed of cDNA or gDNA derived from T cells, B-cell-depleted T cells, or PBMCs. Subjects who had been exposed to COVID-19, were actively infected with it, or had recovered from it provided the deeply sampled blood TCRbeta repertoires that made up the dataset. The repertoires were released in a freely available public database meant as a resource for research on the immune response to SARS-CoV-2. The samples were drawn from two sources: the first 160 participants of the ongoing ImmuneRACE study, and 1,000 to 1,500 subjects contributed by 6 global collaborators. The sample metadata nearly always contained a de-identified subject ID, COVID-19 status, age in years and sex. HLA class I and class II types, where available, came from metadata supplied by the sample provider rather than from assay-based typing. Broad study findings and their caveats: Clinical and demographic metadata were provided uncurated, with the amount varying by source and participant.

TCRbeta CDR3 regions were amplified from genomic DNA by means of the immunoSEQ Assay, a bias-controlled multiplex PCR. The paper's data handling went like this. The number of nucleated cells in each sample was estimated by amplification of reference gene primers within the assay. To quantify the absolute abundance of each unique TCRbeta CDR3 rearrangement, sequence reads were collapsed and filtered. For each sample, productive Simpson clonality was calculated by taking the square root of Simpson's diversity index across productive rearrangements. TCRdb retrieved this table from immuneACCESS and kept in-frame rearrangements only. Not all clones are present; in checked studies, unresolved V genes account for under half, and no reason is known for the remainder. V, J and clone size are those of that table, while D and trimming were read from the DNA. The sample table holds approximately 52,000 clones, of which about 90% were seen once. About a sixth of the sample is in the top ten clones.

The germline ends are 16 bases apart after V is trimmed by 4 bases and J by 0 bases. The CDR1 and CDR2 encoded by the germline V gene are LGHNA and YSLEER. From its cysteine to its phenylalanine, the CDR3 spans 17 amino acids. CDR3 DNA is the only sequence kept; it has 51 bases, read in frame from the first base. A note on this clone: Its antigen is still unknown. The record has no base qualities; no much larger clone is one base away.

Each collaborating institution followed its own protocols to collect whole blood in K2EDTA tubes. For TCRbeta analysis, collaborators shipped samples as frozen whole blood, isolated PBMCs, or DNA extracted from either of those sample types. This chain joins TRBV4-3 to TRBJ2-1, with TRBD2 as a weak D call on 6 bases. This receptor was taken from a human donor with active COVID-19. The donor label of this sample is uncertain. Sequences were obtained from peripheral blood. The DNA is TGCGCCAGCAGCCCTGCACGGCGGGGAGGCTCCTACAATGAGCAGTTCTTC. This codes for CASSPARRGGSYNEQFF.